The clone carrying this TCR beta chain was observed once. This study enrolled people aged about 18 to 100 from around 26 US geographic areas. Assignments of participants to cohorts depended upon their own reported clinical history. The sample is drawn from a study of blood T cell repertoires in COVID-19. For the study at large: The cDNA or gDNA used as material had been derived from T cells, B-cell-depleted T cells, or PBMCs.

Sequencing was performed with immunoSEQ multiplex PCR; in TCRdb, only in-frame clones are kept and a portion is missing. The sample records a few hundred thousand clones, roughly 91% being singletons. The germline V gene encodes CDR1 SGHDN and CDR2 FVKESK. V was trimmed by 0 bases and J by 6 bases, leaving 9 bases between them. The CDR3 runs to 13 residues. The chain carries TRBV14 and TRBJ2-7; possibly TRBD2 for D (6 bases). This TCR was recovered from a woman aged 45-60 years who had been exposed to COVID-19. Sequenced sample: PBMCs or T cells enriched from blood (not recorded which). DNA of the CDR3: TGTGCCAGCAGCCAAGATTTGGGGGGCGAGCAGTACTTC. Translated: CASSQDLGGEQYF. Full variable domain (rest looked up from reference TRBV14 and TRBJ2-7): EAGVTQFPSHSVIEKGQTVTLRCDPISGHDNLYWYRRVMGKEIKFLLHFVKESKQDESGMPNNRFLAERTGGTYSTLKVQPAELEDSGVYFCASSQDLGGEQYFGPGTRLTVT.